The present T cell receptor (beta chain) was sequenced within a study of CD8 T cells in Susac syndrome. The T cells that were sequenced for TCR beta were CD8+ and CD4+ cells from blood. On this clonotype itself: The antigen remains unidentified.

Reverse transcription of roughly 0.5 to 1 ug RNA was carried out with random hexamers. The TCR beta CDR3 was amplified by immunoSEQ multiplex PCR across 54 Vbeta, 13 Jbeta. From the immunoSEQ multiplex PCR reads, TCRdb called clonotypes with MiXCR, one entry per CDR3 protein. The profile covers 160,000 or so distinct CDR3 sequences, with approximately 93% appearing a single time and just over 0.2% taken by the ten largest. Germline loops: CDR1 ENHRY, CDR2 SYGVKD. Trimming cost V 7 bases and J 2 bases; bases outside gene matches: 9. The CDR3 is 15 amino acids. Overall study findings and caveats: As acknowledged by the study, its TCR sequencing and HLA analysis included a relatively small number of individuals.

The chain uses TRBV10-3 and TRBJ2-3; 7 bases align to TRBD1. What was sequenced was CD8+ T cells from PBMCs. The sequence was obtained from a human donor with multiple sclerosis. The chain's CDR3 is CAIKGDRDFTDTQYF. CDR3 sequence (DNA): TGTGCCATCAAGGGGGACAGAGATTTCACAGATACGCAGTATTTT.